These 25 T cell receptor beta chains originate from one sample sequenced in a study of blood T cell repertoires in COVID-19. Profiled with immunoSEQ multiplex PCR; TCRdb holds only in-frame clones, not every one. The profile covers 150,000 to 200,000 clones, with approximately 90% appearing a single time and 2% to 2.5% taken by the ten largest. Sequenced: peripheral blood. These receptors all stem from a man between 65 and 79 years old with active or convalescent COVID-19.

The gene calls are TRBV7-8 and TRBJ1-1, with a tentative D call TRBD1 (5 bases). Deletions cut 4 bases from V and 4 bases from J, with 16 bases between. Germline V CDR1 and CDR2: SGHVS, FQNEAQ. This CDR3 comprises 15 residues. The CDR3 protein is CASSSWGTGGTEAFF. The CDR3 nucleotides are TGTGCCAGCAGCTCCTGGGGCACAGGCGGCACTGAAGCTTTCTTT.

This rearrangement joins TRBV4-1 to TRBJ1-4; a possible D gene is TRBD1 (6 bases). The CDR3 extends over 15 amino acids. The ends were cut back, 3 bases at V and 2 bases at J, with 10 bases in the middle. Germline loops: CDR1 MGHRA, CDR2 YSYEKL. CDR3 DNA: TGCGCCAGCAGCCAGATACAGGGTACTAATGAAAAACTGTTTTTT. Translated, it gives CASSQIQGTNEKLFF.

The chain uses TRBV11-2 and TRBJ1-6; 7 positions agree with TRBD1. J lost 7 bases, V lost 4 bases, and 13 bases had no gene match. Germline assignment: CDR1 SGHAT and CDR2 FQNNGV. The CDR3 has 17 amino acids. In nucleotides, the CDR3 is TGTGCCAGCAGCTCTCCGGGACAGTACTATAGAAATTCACCCCTCCACTTT. It translates to CASSSPGQYYRNSPLHF.

The chain combines TRBV12-5 with TRBJ2-7, with 7 positions matching TRBD1. The CDR3 is 16 amino acids. V lost 5 bases to trimming and J lost 2 bases; unmatched junction nucleotides: 12. Germline loops: CDR1 LGHNT, CDR2 FRNRAP. Here the CDR3 DNA reads TGTGCTAGTGGTCTACCGGAACAGGGGCCGACCTACGAGCAGTACTTC. Its protein is CASGLPEQGPTYEQYF.

V usage is TRBV15 and J usage is TRBJ2-7; D call uncertain. The V and J ends lost 3 bases and 3 bases respectively, with 9 bases between them. The CDR3 extends over 13 amino acids. Per the germline V gene, CDR1 is LNHNV and CDR2 is YYDKDF (reference sequence). CDR3 protein: CATSSPSGYEQYF. The CDR3 bases are TGTGCCACCAGCAGCCCATCGGGCTACGAGCAGTACTTC. Based on the CDR3 plus reference TRBV15 and TRBJ2-7, the full variable domain is DAMVIQNPRYQVTQFGKPVTLSCSQTLNHNVMYWYQQKSSQAPKLLFHYYDKDFNNEADTPDNFQSRRPNTSFCFLDIRSPGLGDTAMYLCATSSPSGYEQYFGPGTRLTVT.

The V call is TRBV5-6, the J call TRBJ2-7, with D maybe TRBD1 (6 bases). V gave up 4 bases and J gave up 3 bases, with 17 bases separating them. There are 15 residues in the CDR3. The germline CDR1 and CDR2 sequences are SGHDT and YYEEEE. As DNA, the CDR3 is TGTGCCAGCAGCCTCAGGGGTCTGGGCTACTACGAGCAGTACTTC. Translation: CASSLRGLGYYEQYF.

The chain carries TRBV15 and TRBJ2-3; D possibly corresponds to TRBD2 (6 bases). Per germline, CDR1 LNHNV and CDR2 YYDKDF (reference sequence). V was trimmed by 1 base and J by 1 base, leaving 15 bases between them. The CDR3 length is 17 residues. Written as DNA, the CDR3 is TGTGCCACCAGCAGAGGGATGGAGGTAGCGGGCACAGATACGCAGTATTTT. This codes for CATSRGMEVAGTDTQYF. The complete variable domain, with remaining parts taken from reference TRBV15 and TRBJ2-3, reads DAMVIQNPRYQVTQFGKPVTLSCSQTLNHNVMYWYQQKSSQAPKLLFHYYDKDFNNEADTPDNFQSRRPNTSFCFLDIRSPGLGDTAMYLCATSRGMEVAGTDTQYFGPGTRLTVL.

This chain uses TRBV6-1 with TRBJ1-2, with D hard to call. This CDR3 is 14 amino acids long. The V gene lost 1 base and the J gene lost 7 bases, with 13 bases spanning the gap. Germline CDR1 reads MNHNS; CDR2 reads SASEGT. The CDR3, as DNA: TGTGCCAGCAGTGAAGTTGGTGGGAGGAGTGGCTACACCTTC. Translated: CASSEVGGRSGYTF.

This chain uses TRBV3-1 (or the pseudogene TRBV3-2) with TRBJ1-5; tentatively, D is TRBD1 (5 bases). V was pared by 8 bases and J by 0 bases, with 11 bases between. The CDR3 covers 14 residues. The germline gives CDR1 LGHDT, CDR2 YNNKEL (reference sequence). For the CDR3, the DNA is TGTGCCAGCCGGGGGGTGGATAGCAATCAGCCCCAGCATTTT. Its protein is CASRGVDSNQPQHF.

In its sample, this clone was seen a few times. The V gene is TRBV19, the J gene TRBJ2-3, with 9 bases aligning to TRBD1. CDR3 size: 13 residues. The germline CDR1 and CDR2 sequences are LNHDA and SQIVND (reference sequence). V dropped 5 bases and J dropped 3; count of bases not matched to a gene: 0. In nucleotides, the CDR3 is TGTGCCAGTAGTGGGACAGGGACAGATACGCAGTATTTT. The encoded protein is CASSGTGTDTQYF.

The V call is TRBV2, the J call TRBJ2-2; D is unclear. CDR1 and CDR2 (germline): SNHLY, FYNNEI. V was trimmed by 4 bases and J by 2 bases, leaving 5 bases between them. The CDR3 has 13 residues. The CDR3 DNA reads as TGTGCCAGCAGTGCTAGAAACACCGGGGAGCTGTTTTTT. Its translation: CASSARNTGELFF.

The chain uses TRBV28 and TRBJ2-3, with 11 nucleotides matching TRBD2. CDR3 size: 16 residues. Germline CDR1 MDHEN, CDR2 SYDVKM. J was trimmed by 5 bases and V by 6 bases; bases with no gene match: 10. CDR3 in DNA: TGTGCCAGCAGCTCCGTTAGCGGGGGGGCCGGAGATACGCAGTATTTT. Translation: CASSSVSGGAGDTQYF.

CDR3 loop: CASSRLDRSDTQYF. CDR3 DNA: TGTGCCAGCTCCCGCCTGGACAGATCAGATACGCAGTATTTT. The chain couples TRBV27 to TRBJ2-3; TRBD1 might be the D (6 bases). Germline V gives CDR1 MNHEY, CDR2 SMNVEV (reference sequence). V lost 8 bases to trimming and J lost 4 bases, with 16 bases between them. This CDR3 has 14 amino acids.

The J gene is TRBJ2-7, the V gene TRBV5-1; 11 nucleotides line up with TRBD2. Germline V gives CDR1 SGHRS, CDR2 YFSETQ. Germline trimming cut 2 bases from V and 2 bases from J; bases unmatched to any gene: 6. The CDR3 spans 16 residues. DNA of the CDR3: TGCGCCAGCAGCTTAATGACTAGCGGGGTCGCCTACGAGCAGTACTTC. Translated, it gives CASSLMTSGVAYEQYF.

This rearrangement joins TRBV30 to TRBJ1-4, with 8 bases aligning to TRBD1. Trimming cost V 6 bases and J 5 bases; bases outside gene matches: 5. CDR1 GTSNPN and CDR2 SVGIG come from the germline V gene (reference sequence). The CDR3 is made up of 13 amino acids. The CDR3 loop is CACRQGRNEKLFF. The CDR3 DNA reads as TGTGCCTGCCGACAGGGGAGGAATGAAAAACTGTTTTTT.

The rearrangement joins TRBV19 to TRBJ2-3; possible D gene TRBD1, 6 bases. The germline gives CDR1 LNHDA, CDR2 SQIVND (reference sequence). V was clipped by 5 bases and J by 2 bases, with 17 bases between them. The CDR3 is made up of 16 amino acids. For the CDR3, the DNA is TGTGCCAGTAGTTCTCAGGGGTTAAGTAACACAGATACGCAGTATTTT. Translation gives CASSSQGLSNTDTQYF.

The chain employs TRBV11-2 and TRBJ1-5; D perhaps matches TRBD1 (5 bases). Deletions cut 4 bases from V and 0 bases from J, with 10 bases between. The CDR3 totals 15 residues. Germline V lookup: CDR1 SGHAT, CDR2 FQNNGV. The CDR3 DNA is TGTGCCAGCAGCTCCCTCCAGGGTAGCAATCAGCCCCAGCATTTT. It translates to CASSSLQGSNQPQHF.

The chain recombines TRBV25-1 with TRBJ2-7; weak D call: TRBD2 (6 bases). The CDR3 runs to 11 residues. V was cut by 10 bases and J by 3 bases, with 10 bases left in between. Germline lookup yields CDR1 MGHDK and CDR2 SYGVNS. As DNA, the CDR3 is TGTGCCACCGGGGGATTCTACGAGCAGTACTTC. Amino acid sequence: CATGGFYEQYF.

The chain combines TRBV5-1 with TRBJ2-7; D may be TRBD2 (5 bases). Trimming removed 5 bases from V and 6 bases from J, with 12 bases in between. CDR3 length equals 12 residues. Germline values: CDR1 SGHRS, CDR2 YFSETQ. The DNA of the CDR3 is TGCGCCAGCAGAACTGGCGGGTCCGAGCAGTACTTC. Translation: CASRTGGSEQYF.

The rearrangement joins TRBV9 to TRBJ2-3; a possible D gene is TRBD2 (7 bases). The CDR3 spans 13 residues. Germline CDR1 is SGDLS and CDR2 is YYNGEE. With 4 bases removed from V and 5 bases from J, the gap between germline ends came to 11 bases. The CDR3, as DNA: TGTGCCAGCAGCTTTAGGGGGGGAGATACGCAGTATTTT. This codes for CASSFRGGDTQYF.

The chain employs TRBV3-1 (or the pseudogene TRBV3-2) and TRBJ2-1; 7 nucleotides align to TRBD2. In germline, CDR1 is LGHDT, CDR2 YNNKEL (reference sequence). After removal of 4 bases from V and 6 bases from J, the junction contained 15 bases not matched to a gene. The CDR3 totals 17 residues. In DNA form, the CDR3 reads TGTGCCAGCAGCCTCCCCCCCGCTGGACTAGGACCCAATGAGCAGTTCTTC. Protein product: CASSLPPAGLGPNEQFF.

The V gene is TRBV30, the J gene TRBJ2-7; 7 nucleotides agree with TRBD1. Germline assignment: CDR1 GTSNPN and CDR2 SVGIG (reference sequence). V gave up 3 bases and J gave up 3 bases; unmatched junction bases: 5. This CDR3 is 13 amino acids long. CDR3 protein: CAWSRRGNYEQYF. CDR3 DNA sequence: TGTGCCTGGAGCCGCAGGGGGAACTACGAGCAGTACTTC.

This clone was found a few times. The chain employs TRBV5-4 and TRBJ1-2; D may be TRBD1 (5 bases). This CDR3 comprises 14 residues. Germline CDR1 SGHNT, CDR2 YYREEE (reference sequence). With 1 base removed from V and 5 bases from J, the gap between germline ends came to 12 bases. CDR3 loop: CASSLSQGVYGYTF. DNA for the CDR3: TGTGCCAGCAGCTTGTCGCAAGGGGTATATGGCTACACCTTC.

The rearrangement links TRBV6-5 to TRBJ1-4, with TRBD1 as a possible D gene (5 bases). Trimming cost V 6 bases and J 7 bases, with 18 bases left between them. This CDR3 contains 15 residues. Germline CDR1 is MNHEY and CDR2 is SVGAGI. The CDR3 reads CASSPVGGVLEKLFF. CDR3 in DNA: TGTGCCAGCAGCCCCGTGGGGGGGGTTCTTGAAAAACTGTTTTTT.

The V call is TRBV7-2, the J call TRBJ2-1; 8 positions agree with TRBD2. Germline CDR1 SGHTA, CDR2 FQGNSA. The CDR3 is 18 residues long. Trimming removed 2 bases from V and 5 bases from J; junction bases left unmatched: 14. CDR3 bases: TGTGCCAGCAGCTTATTTAGCGGGGCTACCAATTGGGACAATGAGCAGTTCTTC. It translates to CASSLFSGATNWDNEQFF.